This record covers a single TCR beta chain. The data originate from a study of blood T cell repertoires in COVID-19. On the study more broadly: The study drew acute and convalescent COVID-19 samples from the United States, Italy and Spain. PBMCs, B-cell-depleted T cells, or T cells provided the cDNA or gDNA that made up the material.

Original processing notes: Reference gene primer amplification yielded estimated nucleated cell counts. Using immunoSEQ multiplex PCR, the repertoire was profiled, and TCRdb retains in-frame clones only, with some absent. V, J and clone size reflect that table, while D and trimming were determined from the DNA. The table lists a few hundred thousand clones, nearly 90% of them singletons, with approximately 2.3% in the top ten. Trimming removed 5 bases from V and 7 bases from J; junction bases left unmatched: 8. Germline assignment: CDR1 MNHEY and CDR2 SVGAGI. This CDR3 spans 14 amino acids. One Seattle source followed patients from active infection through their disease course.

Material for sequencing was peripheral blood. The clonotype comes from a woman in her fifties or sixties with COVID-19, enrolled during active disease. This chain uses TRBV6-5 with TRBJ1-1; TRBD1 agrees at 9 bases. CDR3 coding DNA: TGTGCCAGCAGTCGAGGGACAGGGTCCCTTGAAGCTTTCTTT. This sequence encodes CASSRGTGSLEAFF.